The T cell receptor beta chain described here comes from a study of T cell responses to AZD1222 COVID-19 vaccine. General study findings and limits: Repertoire sampling occurred only after the peak T cell response. Donors were largely white British and mainly female; clonal diversity was possibly underestimated.

The CDR3 loop spans 15 amino acids. V was pared by 7 bases and J by 4 bases, with 9 bases of the junction left unmatched. Germline V gene data show CDR1 as MDHEN and CDR2 as SYDVKM. On this clone: Its target is not known.

Analyses pooled second doses at about 4 or about 12 weeks. Generated by immunoSEQ multiplex PCR, the TCRdb table keeps only in-frame clones and is missing some. This table has about 94,000 clones, 85% appearing once. The chain links TRBV28 to TRBJ2-1; 8 bases are shared with TRBD1. The input for sequencing was peripheral blood, taken 28 days after the second AZD1222 dose. The receptor was isolated from an adult who received the AZD1222 COVID-19 vaccine. The CDR3 sequence is CASTTGTGGYNEQFF. CDR3 nucleotide sequence: TGTGCCAGCACCACCGGGACAGGCGGATACAATGAGCAGTTCTTC.